The clone carrying this T cell receptor beta chain came up a few times. Its antigen is still unknown. TCRdb re-derived calls from the 5' RACE reads in MiXCR, one entry per CDR3 protein. The sample carries around 150,000 distinct CDR3 sequences, around 18% recorded once. The record originates from a study of CD8 T cells in ankylosing spondylitis. Findings and caveats of the study: Past studies reported some motif variants in reactive arthritis synovial fluid and blood. It was reported that disease-linked clones were significantly enriched in matched ankylosing spondylitis synovial fluid. In peripheral blood, disease-linked CD8+ clones occurred at relatively low frequencies. A motif in TCR beta, a set of under ten highly homologous variants, appeared characteristic of ankylosing spondylitis blood.

The J segment lost 2 bases and the V segment lost 6 bases, leaving 14 bases of the junction unmatched. The CDR3 has 17 residues. Germline loops: CDR1 MNHEY, CDR2 SVGEGT. The chain combines TRBV6-2 or TRBV6-3 with TRBJ1-2; 8 bases match TRBD1. This sequence was found in a male donor with ankylosing spondylitis or in good health (not recorded which). Sequencing was carried out using blood, either unsorted or a sorted T cell fraction (not recorded which). The CDR3 region has the DNA TGTGCCAGCAGCTCCCTCGGACAGGGAGGTTGGAACTATGGCTACACCTTC. Amino acid sequence: CASSSLGQGGWNYGYTF.